The entry below gives a single T cell receptor (beta chain) sequence along with its context. The same CDR3 is also encoded by other DNA sequences in this sample. This specimen comes from a study of blood T cell repertoires in COVID-19. Across the study: Both acute and convalescent COVID-19 samples were obtained from the United States, Italy and Spain. Nucleic acid was either cDNA or gDNA, and it came from T cells, B-cell-depleted T cells, or PBMCs.

V shed 1 base and J shed 3 bases, with 8 bases lying between them. Germline CDR1 is SNHLY and CDR2 is FYNNEI. This CDR3 has 14 residues. Authors' analysis steps: Nucleated cell counts were estimated from reference gene primer amplification. Sequencing was performed with immunoSEQ multiplex PCR; in TCRdb, only in-frame clones are kept and a portion is missing. V and J calls and clone size are as listed in that table; D and trimming were resolved from the DNA. The sample yields approximately 470,000 clones, roughly 85% seen once. Sequencing used peripheral blood. This TCR came from a human donor in a cohort sampled during active COVID-19. The chain joins TRBV2 to TRBJ2-3; a possible D gene is TRBD2 (5 bases). The CDR3 region has the DNA TGTGCCAGCAGTGAAGGCCTAGCAACAGATACGCAGTATTTT. Residues: CASSEGLATDTQYF.